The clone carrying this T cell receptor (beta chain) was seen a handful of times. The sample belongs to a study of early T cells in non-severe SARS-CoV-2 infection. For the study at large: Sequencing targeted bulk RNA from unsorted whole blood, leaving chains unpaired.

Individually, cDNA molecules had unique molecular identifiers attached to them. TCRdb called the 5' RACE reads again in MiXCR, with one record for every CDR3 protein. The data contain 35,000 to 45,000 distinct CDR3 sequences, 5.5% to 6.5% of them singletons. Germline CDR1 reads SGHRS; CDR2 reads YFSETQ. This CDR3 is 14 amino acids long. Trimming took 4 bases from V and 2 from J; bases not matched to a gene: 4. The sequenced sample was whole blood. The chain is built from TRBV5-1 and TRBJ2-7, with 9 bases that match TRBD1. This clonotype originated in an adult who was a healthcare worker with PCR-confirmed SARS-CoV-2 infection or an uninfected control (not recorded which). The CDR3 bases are TGCGCCAGCAGCGACGGACAGGGGACCTACGAGCAGTACTTC. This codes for CASSDGQGTYEQYF. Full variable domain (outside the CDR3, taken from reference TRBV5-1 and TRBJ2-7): KAGVTQTPRYLIKTRGQQVTLSCSPISGHRSVSWYQQTPGQGLQFLFEYFSETQRNKGNFPGRFSGRQFSNSRSEMNVSTLELGDSALYLCASSDGQGTYEQYFGPGTRLTVT.